One sample yielded the 22 T cell receptor beta chains listed below, sequenced in a study of shared clonotypes between healthy human individuals. Only in-frame clones appear in the TCRdb table, and some are missing; sequencing was by immunoSEQ multiplex PCR. Of 550,000 to 800,000 clones in the sample, approximately 74% are singletons; the top ten hold less than 2%. Sequencing input: memory CD4+ T cells sorted from blood. Subset reported: CD45RA-negative fraction. These TCRs come from a woman aged 30 to 39 in good health.

The rearrangement joins TRBV13 to TRBJ2-1; 9 nucleotides align to TRBD1. J gave up 3 bases and V 1 base, and 1 base lay outside the gene matches. CDR3 length: 15 residues. The V gene's germline CDR1 is PRHDT and CDR2 FYEKMQ (reference sequence). The CDR3 loop is CASSLDRGLYNEQFF. CDR3 in DNA: TGTGCCAGCAGCTTAGACAGGGGGCTCTACAATGAGCAGTTCTTC.

CDR3 DNA sequence: TGTGCCAGCAGCCCTGACGCCCCGAATGAGCAGTTCTTC. Residues: CASSPDAPNEQFF. The V call is TRBV4-2, the J call TRBJ2-1; D unresolved. V was trimmed by 4 bases and J by 7 bases, leaving 11 bases between them. Germline assignment: CDR1 LGHNA and CDR2 YNFKEQ. This CDR3 is 13 amino acids long.

V is TRBV5-5 and J is TRBJ2-7, with D tentatively TRBD2 (5 bases). This CDR3 contains 15 residues. The V end was cut by 0 bases, the J end by 4 bases, with 14 bases between. Per the germline V gene, CDR1 is SGHKS and CDR2 is YYEKEE (reference sequence). CDR3 region: CASSLARAVVYEQYF. CDR3 sequence (DNA): TGTGCCAGCAGCTTGGCGCGGGCTGTCGTTTACGAGCAGTACTTC.

The chain recombines TRBV19 with TRBJ2-5; 9 bases map to TRBD1. The CDR3 is 15 residues long. Germline V gives CDR1 LNHDA, CDR2 SQIVND (reference sequence). J lost 2 bases, V lost 6 bases, and 7 bases had no gene match. The DNA for the CDR3 is TGTGCCAGTAGAACGGGACAGGGCCCTCAAGAGACCCAGTACTTC. Protein sequence: CASRTGQGPQETQYF.

In its sample, this clone was seen once. V and J are TRBV18 and TRBJ2-7; a possible D gene is TRBD1 (8 bases). CDR1 is KGHSH, CDR2 LQKENI, per germline. CDR3 length: 16 residues. V shed 3 bases and J shed 2 bases, with 17 bases lying between them. Written as DNA, the CDR3 is TGTGCCAGCTCACCCTCAGGGGGCGCGGGGGCCTACGAGCAGTACTTC. Translating it yields CASSPSGGAGAYEQYF.

In its sample, this clone was seen a few times. The chain joins TRBV25-1 to TRBJ2-5, with 7 bases lining up with TRBD1. V was clipped by 4 bases and J by 11 bases; unmatched bases: 7. Germline CDR1 and CDR2: MGHDK and SYGVNS. CDR3 size: 12 residues. The chain's CDR3 is CASSGQGVGQYF. For the CDR3, the DNA is TGTGCCAGCAGTGGCCAGGGGGTTGGGCAGTACTTC.

The chain links TRBV5-6 to TRBJ2-3, with TRBD2 identical over 8 bases. CDR1 is SGHDT and CDR2 is YYEEEE in the germline V gene. V lost 1 base, J lost 2 bases, and 9 bases stayed unmatched. The CDR3 runs to 17 residues. DNA of the CDR3: TGTGCCAGCAGCTTGCGACAACTAGCGGTGCCCACAGATACGCAGTATTTT. Translated, it gives CASSLRQLAVPTDTQYF.

The V gene is TRBV6-1, the J gene TRBJ1-1; D ambiguous. CDR1 and CDR2 (germline): MNHNS, SASEGT. Trimming removed 7 bases at V and 0 bases at J, with 12 bases between. The CDR3 spans 14 residues. In nucleotides, the CDR3 is TGTGCCAGCAAAGACGGCTCAATGAACACTGAAGCTTTCTTT. It translates to CASKDGSMNTEAFF.

This clone was observed a few times. The chain combines TRBV6-5 with TRBJ2-5, with D possibly being TRBD1 (5 bases). Per germline, CDR1 MNHEY and CDR2 SVGAGI. The CDR3 has 10 residues. V was cut by 10 bases and J by 2 bases, with 5 bases left in between. For the CDR3, the DNA is TGTGCCACAGGGCAAGAGACCCAGTACTTC. Its translation is CATGQETQYF.

The J gene is TRBJ1-2, the V gene TRBV2; D gene uncertain. Germline values: CDR1 SNHLY, CDR2 FYNNEI. The CDR3 is made up of 13 amino acids. With 7 bases removed from V and 8 bases from J, the gap between germline ends came to 17 bases. The CDR3 coding sequence is TGTGCCAGCACCAAAGGGTGGTCTATAGGCTACACCTTC. It yields the protein CASTKGWSIGYTF.

Only a few counts were recorded for this clone. The chain links TRBV5-6 to TRBJ2-5; D not certain. Trimming removed 4 bases at V and 7 bases at J, with 17 bases between. Germline CDR1 reads SGHDT; CDR2 reads YYEEEE. The CDR3 length is 14 residues. For the CDR3, the DNA is TGTGCCAGCAGCCCGGCCGGGTCCATGGGGACCCAGTACTTC. It encodes CASSPAGSMGTQYF.

This clone was found once. The rearrangement uses TRBV6-1 and TRBJ2-5; 7 nucleotides line up with TRBD2. V gave up 6 bases and J gave up 5 bases; unmatched junction bases: 9. Germline loops: CDR1 MNHNS, CDR2 SASEGT. CDR3 length: 14 amino acids. The CDR3 spells CASRGAGSGETQYF. The CDR3 DNA reads as TGTGCCAGCAGGGGAGCGGGAAGTGGGGAGACCCAGTACTTC.

With respect to this clone: The sample contains more than one DNA sequence encoding this CDR3. The chain employs TRBV28 and TRBJ2-1; TRBD2 aligns across 10 bases. CDR1 MDHEN and CDR2 SYDVKM come from the germline V gene. The CDR3 covers 16 residues. V was pared by 1 base and J by 3 bases, with 3 bases of the junction left unmatched. The CDR3 bases are TGTGCCAGCAGTTTATCAGCGGGAGGGAGCTACAATGAGCAGTTCTTC. It codes for CASSLSAGGSYNEQFF.

The chain couples TRBV28 to TRBJ1-2; D not certain. The V gene lost 3 bases and the J gene lost 3 bases, with 8 bases spanning the gap. The CDR3 covers 13 residues. CDR1 is MDHEN, CDR2 SYDVKM, per germline. The CDR3 loop is CASSFTNYYGYTF. The CDR3 nucleotides are TGTGCCAGCAGTTTCACAAATTACTATGGCTACACCTTC.

The V gene is TRBV28, the J gene TRBJ1-3; tentative D call: TRBD1 (5 bases). CDR1 is MDHEN, CDR2 SYDVKM, per germline. V was pared by 7 bases and J by 4 bases, with 17 bases between. The CDR3 contains 15 residues. CDR3 sequence reads: CASTEQVGRGNTIYF. CDR3 DNA sequence: TGTGCCAGCACAGAACAGGTTGGAAGAGGAAACACCATATATTTT.

The chain combines TRBV5-4 with TRBJ2-7, with TRBD1 matching 7 bases. V lost 2 bases, J lost 4 bases, and 6 bases stayed unmatched. The CDR3 loop spans 14 amino acids. The germline CDR1 and CDR2 sequences are SGHNT and YYREEE (reference sequence). CDR3 residues: CASSFGQEKYEQYF. The CDR3 DNA sequence: TGTGCCAGCAGCTTTGGACAGGAAAAGTACGAGCAGTACTTC.

The rearrangement uses TRBV20-1 and TRBJ2-7; TRBD1 aligns across 7 bases. Per the germline V gene, CDR1 is DFQATT and CDR2 is SNEGSKA (reference sequence). V lost 7 bases and J lost 3; bases outside the gene matches: 3. This CDR3 is 11 amino acids long. CDR3 nucleotides: TGCAGTGGGGACAGTAACTACGAGCAGTACTTC. Its protein product is CSGDSNYEQYF.

The chain couples TRBV5-1 to TRBJ2-1; a possible D gene is TRBD2 (5 bases). The V gene lost 3 bases and the J gene lost 9 bases, with 10 bases spanning the gap. Germline values: CDR1 SGHRS, CDR2 YFSETQ. The CDR3 is made up of 12 amino acids. The DNA of the CDR3 is TGCGCCAGCAGCTCCAATAGCGTTGAGCAGTTCTTC. This sequence encodes CASSSNSVEQFF. The full variable domain, in which reference TRBV5-1 and TRBJ2-1 provide the parts outside the CDR3, is KAGVTQTPRYLIKTRGQQVTLSCSPISGHRSVSWYQQTPGQGLQFLFEYFSETQRNKGNFPGRFSGRQFSNSRSEMNVSTLELGDSALYLCASSSNSVEQFFGPGTRLTVL.

The chain carries TRBV6-6 and TRBJ2-5, with a tentative D call TRBD1 (7 bases). CDR1 is MNHNY and CDR2 is SVGAGI in the germline V gene (reference sequence). The CDR3 consists of 14 residues. Trimming took off 7 bases at V and 2 bases at J, with 14 bases between the two ends. As DNA, the CDR3 is TGTGCCAGCAATAACCAGGGGGGACAAGAGACCCAGTACTTC. Translated, it gives CASNNQGGQETQYF.

This clone occurred a few times. J is TRBJ1-2 and V is TRBV5-6; D is perhaps TRBD1 (5 bases). V lost 2 bases, J lost 8 bases, and 19 bases lay in between. This CDR3 spans 15 amino acids. CDR1 and CDR2 (germline): SGHDT, YYEEEE. CDR3 sequence (DNA): TGTGCCAGCAGCTTCACGGGAAGCCCGAGGGGCGGCTACACCTTC. It encodes CASSFTGSPRGGYTF.

The CDR3 DNA reads TGTGCCAGCAGCCAGACCGGGACAGGGGCGTTGGGTCAGCCCCAGCATTTT. This sequence encodes CASSQTGTGALGQPQHF. The chain couples TRBV7-8 to TRBJ1-5; TRBD1 agrees at 10 bases. Germline values: CDR1 SGHVS, CDR2 FQNEAQ. The J segment lost 6 bases and the V segment lost 5 bases, leaving 13 bases of the junction unmatched. The CDR3 covers 17 residues.

This clone was seen at least ten times. Other DNA variants within this sample encode the same CDR3. The rearrangement joins TRBV6-1 to TRBJ1-5; D may be TRBD1 (6 bases). V lost 7 bases to trimming and J lost 0 bases, with 10 bases between them. Germline loops: CDR1 MNHNS, CDR2 SASEGT. This CDR3 has 14 amino acids. As DNA, the CDR3 is TGTGCCAGCAACCCGACAGGTAGCAATCAGCCCCAGCATTTT. It specifies CASNPTGSNQPQHF.